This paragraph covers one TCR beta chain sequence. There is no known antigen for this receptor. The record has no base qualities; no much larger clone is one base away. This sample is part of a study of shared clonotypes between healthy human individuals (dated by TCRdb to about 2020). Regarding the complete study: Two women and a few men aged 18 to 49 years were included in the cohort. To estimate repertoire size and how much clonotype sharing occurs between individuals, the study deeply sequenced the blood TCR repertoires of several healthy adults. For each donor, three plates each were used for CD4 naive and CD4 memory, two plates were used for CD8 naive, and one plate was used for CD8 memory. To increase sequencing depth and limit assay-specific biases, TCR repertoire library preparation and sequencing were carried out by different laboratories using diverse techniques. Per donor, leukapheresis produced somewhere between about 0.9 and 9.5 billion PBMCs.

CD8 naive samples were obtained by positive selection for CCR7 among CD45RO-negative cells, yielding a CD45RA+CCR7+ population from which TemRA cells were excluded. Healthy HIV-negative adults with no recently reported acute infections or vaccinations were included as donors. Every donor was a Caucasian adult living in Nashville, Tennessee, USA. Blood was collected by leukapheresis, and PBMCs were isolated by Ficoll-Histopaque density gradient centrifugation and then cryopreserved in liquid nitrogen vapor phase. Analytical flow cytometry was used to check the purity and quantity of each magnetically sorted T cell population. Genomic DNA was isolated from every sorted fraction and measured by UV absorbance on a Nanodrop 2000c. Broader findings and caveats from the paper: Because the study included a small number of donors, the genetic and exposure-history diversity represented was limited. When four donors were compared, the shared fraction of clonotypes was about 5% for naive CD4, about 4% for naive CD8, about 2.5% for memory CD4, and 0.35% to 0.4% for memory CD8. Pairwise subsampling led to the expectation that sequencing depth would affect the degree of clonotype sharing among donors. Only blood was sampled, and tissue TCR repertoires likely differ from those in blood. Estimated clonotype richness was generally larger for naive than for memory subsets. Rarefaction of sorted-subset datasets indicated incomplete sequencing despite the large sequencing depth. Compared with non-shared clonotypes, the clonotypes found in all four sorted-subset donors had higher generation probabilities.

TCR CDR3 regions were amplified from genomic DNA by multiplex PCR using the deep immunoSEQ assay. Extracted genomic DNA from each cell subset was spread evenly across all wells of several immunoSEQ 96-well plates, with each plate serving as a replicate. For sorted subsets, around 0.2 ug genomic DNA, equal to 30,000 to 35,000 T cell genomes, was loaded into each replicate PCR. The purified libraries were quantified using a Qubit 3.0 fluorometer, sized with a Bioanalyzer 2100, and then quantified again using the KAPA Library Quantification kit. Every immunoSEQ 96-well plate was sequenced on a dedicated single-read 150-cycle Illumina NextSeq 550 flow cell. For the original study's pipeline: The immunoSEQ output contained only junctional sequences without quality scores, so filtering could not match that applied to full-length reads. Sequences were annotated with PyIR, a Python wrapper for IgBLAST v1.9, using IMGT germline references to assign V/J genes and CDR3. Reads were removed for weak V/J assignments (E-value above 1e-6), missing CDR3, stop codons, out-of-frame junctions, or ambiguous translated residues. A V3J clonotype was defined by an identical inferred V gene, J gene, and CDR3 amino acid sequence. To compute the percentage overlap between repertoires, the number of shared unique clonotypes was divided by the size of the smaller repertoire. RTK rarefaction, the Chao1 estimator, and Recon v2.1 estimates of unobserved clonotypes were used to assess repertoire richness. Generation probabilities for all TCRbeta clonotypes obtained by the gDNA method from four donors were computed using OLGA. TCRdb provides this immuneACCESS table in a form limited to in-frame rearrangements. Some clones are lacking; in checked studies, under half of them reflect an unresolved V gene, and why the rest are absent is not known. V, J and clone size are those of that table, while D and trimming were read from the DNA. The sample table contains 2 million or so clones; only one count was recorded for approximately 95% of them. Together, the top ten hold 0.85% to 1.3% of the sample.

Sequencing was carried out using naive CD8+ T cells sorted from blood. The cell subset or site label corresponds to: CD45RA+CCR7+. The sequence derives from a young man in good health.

At the DNA level, the sequence is TGTGCCAGCGAGGGTGTTGGGAACTACGAGCAGTACTTC. It codes for CASEGVGNYEQYF. This sequence uses TRBV2 and TRBJ2-7; a tentative D call is TRBD2 (5 bases match). The CDR3, from cysteine to phenylalanine, totals 13 residues. Just the 39-base CDR3 DNA is kept, in frame starting at base 1. V is pared back by 8 bases and J by 3 bases, with 14 bases lying between the germline termini. The germline V gene gives CDR1 as SNHLY and CDR2 as FYNNEI.